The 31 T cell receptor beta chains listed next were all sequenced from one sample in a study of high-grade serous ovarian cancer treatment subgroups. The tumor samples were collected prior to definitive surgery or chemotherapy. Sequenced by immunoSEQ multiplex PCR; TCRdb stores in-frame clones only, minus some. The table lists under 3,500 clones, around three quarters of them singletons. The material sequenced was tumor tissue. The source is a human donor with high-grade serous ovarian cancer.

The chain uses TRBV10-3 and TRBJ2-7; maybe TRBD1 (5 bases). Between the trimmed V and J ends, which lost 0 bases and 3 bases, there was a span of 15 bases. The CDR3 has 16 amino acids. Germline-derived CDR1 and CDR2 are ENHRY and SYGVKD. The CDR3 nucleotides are TGTGCCATCAGTGAGTCTGAAAGAACGCAGGGCTACGAGCAGTACTTC. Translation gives CAISESERTQGYEQYF.

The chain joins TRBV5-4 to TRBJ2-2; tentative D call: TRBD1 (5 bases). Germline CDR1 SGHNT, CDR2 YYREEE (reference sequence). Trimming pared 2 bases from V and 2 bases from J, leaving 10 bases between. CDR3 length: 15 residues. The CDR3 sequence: CASSFGAGNTGELFF. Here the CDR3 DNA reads TGTGCCAGCAGCTTTGGGGCCGGAAACACCGGGGAGCTGTTTTTT.

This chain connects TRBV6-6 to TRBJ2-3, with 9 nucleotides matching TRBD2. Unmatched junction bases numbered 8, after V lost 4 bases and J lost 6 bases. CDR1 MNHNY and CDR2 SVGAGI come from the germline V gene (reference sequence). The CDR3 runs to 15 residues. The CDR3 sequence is CASSSSGGRADTQYF. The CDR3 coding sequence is TGTGCCAGCAGTTCCAGCGGGGGGCGGGCCGATACGCAGTATTTT.

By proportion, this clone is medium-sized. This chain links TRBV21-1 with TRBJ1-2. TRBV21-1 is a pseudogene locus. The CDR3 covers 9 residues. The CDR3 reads CASSDGYTF. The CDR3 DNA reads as TGTGCCAGCAGCGATGGCTACACCTTC.

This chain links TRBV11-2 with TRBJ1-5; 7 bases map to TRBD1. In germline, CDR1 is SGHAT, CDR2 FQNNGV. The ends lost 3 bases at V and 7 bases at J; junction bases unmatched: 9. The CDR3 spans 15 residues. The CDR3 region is CASSLRQGAQQPQHF. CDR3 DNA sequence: TGTGCCAGCAGCTTGAGACAGGGAGCACAGCAGCCCCAGCATTTT.

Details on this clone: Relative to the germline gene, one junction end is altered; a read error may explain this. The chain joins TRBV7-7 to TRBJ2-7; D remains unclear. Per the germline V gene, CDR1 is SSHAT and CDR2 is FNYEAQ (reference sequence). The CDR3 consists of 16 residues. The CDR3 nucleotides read TGTGCTAGCAGCTCCATGGGATCACTATCTCCCTACGAGCAGTACTTC. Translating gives CASSSMGSLSPYEQYF.

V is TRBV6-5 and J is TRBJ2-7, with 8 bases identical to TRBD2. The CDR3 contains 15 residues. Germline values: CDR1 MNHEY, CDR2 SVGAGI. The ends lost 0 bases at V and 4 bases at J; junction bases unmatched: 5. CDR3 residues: CASSYSTAGEYEQYF. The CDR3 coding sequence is TGTGCCAGCAGTTACTCGACAGCGGGGGAATACGAGCAGTACTTC.

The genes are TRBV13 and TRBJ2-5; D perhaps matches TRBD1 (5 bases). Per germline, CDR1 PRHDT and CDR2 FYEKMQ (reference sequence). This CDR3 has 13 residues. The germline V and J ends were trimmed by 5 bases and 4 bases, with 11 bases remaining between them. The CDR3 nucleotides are TGTGCCAGCAGCACCGGACACGGAGAGACCCAGTACTTC. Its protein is CASSTGHGETQYF.

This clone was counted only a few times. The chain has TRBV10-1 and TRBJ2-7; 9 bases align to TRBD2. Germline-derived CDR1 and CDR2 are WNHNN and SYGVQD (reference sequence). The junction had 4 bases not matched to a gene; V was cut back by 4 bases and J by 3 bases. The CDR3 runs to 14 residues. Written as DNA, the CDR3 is TGCGCCAGCAGTGGGGAGACTAGCGGCTACGAGCAGTACTTC. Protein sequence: CASSGETSGYEQYF.

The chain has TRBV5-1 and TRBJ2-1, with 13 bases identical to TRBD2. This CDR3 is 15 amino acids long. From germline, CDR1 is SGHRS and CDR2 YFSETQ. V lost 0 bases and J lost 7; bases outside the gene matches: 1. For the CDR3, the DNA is TGCGCCAGCAGCTTGGGACTAGCGGGGGGTAATGAGCAGTTCTTC. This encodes CASSLGLAGGNEQFF. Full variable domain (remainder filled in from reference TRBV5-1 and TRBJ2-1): KAGVTQTPRYLIKTRGQQVTLSCSPISGHRSVSWYQQTPGQGLQFLFEYFSETQRNKGNFPGRFSGRQFSNSRSEMNVSTLELGDSALYLCASSLGLAGGNEQFFGPGTRLTVL.

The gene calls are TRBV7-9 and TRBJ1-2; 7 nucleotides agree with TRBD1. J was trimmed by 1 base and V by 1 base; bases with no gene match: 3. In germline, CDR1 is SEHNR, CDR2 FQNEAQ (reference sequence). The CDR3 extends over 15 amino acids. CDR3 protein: CASSLEGTVNYGYTF. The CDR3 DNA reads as TGTGCCAGCAGCTTAGAAGGGACAGTTAACTATGGCTACACCTTC.

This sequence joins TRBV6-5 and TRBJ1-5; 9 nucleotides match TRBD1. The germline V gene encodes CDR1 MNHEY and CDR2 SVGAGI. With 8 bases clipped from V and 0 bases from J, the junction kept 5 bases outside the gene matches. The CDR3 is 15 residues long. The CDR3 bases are TGTGCCAGCGCGGGGACAGGGTCTAGCAATCAGCCCCAGCATTTT. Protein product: CASAGTGSSNQPQHF.

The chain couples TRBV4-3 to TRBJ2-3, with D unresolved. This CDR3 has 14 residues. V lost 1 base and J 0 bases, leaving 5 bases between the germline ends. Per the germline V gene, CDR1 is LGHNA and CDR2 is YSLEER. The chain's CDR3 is CASSQAQSTDTQYF. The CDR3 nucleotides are TGCGCCAGCAGCCAAGCGCAAAGCACAGATACGCAGTATTTT.

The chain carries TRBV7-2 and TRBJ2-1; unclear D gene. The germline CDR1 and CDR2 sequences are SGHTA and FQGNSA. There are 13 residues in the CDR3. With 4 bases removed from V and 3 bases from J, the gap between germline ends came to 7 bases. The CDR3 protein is CASSSEIYNEQFF. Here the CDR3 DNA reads TGTGCCAGCAGCTCTGAAATCTACAATGAGCAGTTCTTC. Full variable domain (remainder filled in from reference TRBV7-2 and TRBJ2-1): GAGVSQSPSNKVTEKGKDVELRCDPISGHTALYWYRQSLGQGLEFLIYFQGNSAPDKSGLPSDRFSAERTGGSVSTLTIQRTQQEDSAVYLCASSSEIYNEQFFGPGTRLTVL.

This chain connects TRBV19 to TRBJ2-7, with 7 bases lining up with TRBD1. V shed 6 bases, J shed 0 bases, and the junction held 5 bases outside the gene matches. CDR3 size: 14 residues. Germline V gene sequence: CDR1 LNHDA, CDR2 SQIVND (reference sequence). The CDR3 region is CASRPGQTSYEQYF. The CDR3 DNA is TGTGCCAGTAGACCGGGACAGACCTCCTACGAGCAGTACTTC. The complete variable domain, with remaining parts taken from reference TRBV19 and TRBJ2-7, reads DGGITQSPKYLFRKEGQNVTLSCEQNLNHDAMYWYRQDPGQGLRLIYYSQIVNDFQKGDIAEGYSVSREKKESFPLTVTSAQKNPTAFYLCASRPGQTSYEQYFGPGTRLTVT.

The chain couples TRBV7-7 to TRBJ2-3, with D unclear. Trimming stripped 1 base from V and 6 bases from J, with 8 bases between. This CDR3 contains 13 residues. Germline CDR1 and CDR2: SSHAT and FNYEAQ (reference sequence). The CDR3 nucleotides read TGTGCCAGCAGCTTAGACCTTGGCGATACGCAGTATTTT. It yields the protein CASSLDLGDTQYF.

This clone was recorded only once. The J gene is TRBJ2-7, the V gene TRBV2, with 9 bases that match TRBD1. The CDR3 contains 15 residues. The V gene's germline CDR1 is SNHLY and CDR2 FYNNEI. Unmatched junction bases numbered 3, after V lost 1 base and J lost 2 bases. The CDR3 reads CASSEGTGATYEQYF. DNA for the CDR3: TGTGCCAGCAGTGAAGGGACAGGGGCAACCTACGAGCAGTACTTC.

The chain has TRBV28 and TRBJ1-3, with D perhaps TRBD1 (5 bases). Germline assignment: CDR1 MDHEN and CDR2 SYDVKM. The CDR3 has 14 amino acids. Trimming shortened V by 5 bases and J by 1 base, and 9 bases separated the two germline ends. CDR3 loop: CASSVGGSGNTIYF. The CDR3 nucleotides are TGTGCCAGCAGTGTCGGGGGATCTGGAAACACCATATATTTT.

CDR3 bases: TGTGCCAGCAGTGAAAGGGACCCTGATACGCAGTATTTT. Protein sequence: CASSERDPDTQYF. The rearrangement links TRBV6-1 to TRBJ2-3; D could derive from TRBD1 or TRBD2 (5 bases each). With 2 bases removed from V and 6 bases from J, the gap between germline ends came to 9 bases. Germline V CDR1 and CDR2: MNHNS, SASEGT. This CDR3 spans 13 amino acids.

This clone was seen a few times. The chain's CDR3 is CASSSPGDGELFF. CDR3 bases: TGTGCCAGCAGCTCCCCCGGGGACGGGGAGCTGTTTTTT. The chain couples TRBV11-1 to TRBJ2-2, with D perhaps TRBD2 (5 bases). Trimming removed 4 bases at V and 7 bases at J, with 10 bases between. The germline V gene encodes CDR1 SGHAT and CDR2 FQDESV (reference sequence). There are 13 residues in the CDR3.

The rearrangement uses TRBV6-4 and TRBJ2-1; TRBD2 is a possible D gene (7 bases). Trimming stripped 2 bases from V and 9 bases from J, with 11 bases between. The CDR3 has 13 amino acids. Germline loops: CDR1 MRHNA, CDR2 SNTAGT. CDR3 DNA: TGTGCCAGCAGTGACGATAGGGGGGGTGAGCAGTTCTTC. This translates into CASSDDRGGEQFF.

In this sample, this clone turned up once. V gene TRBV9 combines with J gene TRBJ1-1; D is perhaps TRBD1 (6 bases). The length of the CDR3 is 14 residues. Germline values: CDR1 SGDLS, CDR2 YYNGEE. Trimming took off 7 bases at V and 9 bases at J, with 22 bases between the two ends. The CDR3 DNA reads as TGTGCCAGCCGGGGGGGGCAGGGCCAAATAAAAGCTTTCTTT. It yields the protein CASRGGQGQIKAFF.

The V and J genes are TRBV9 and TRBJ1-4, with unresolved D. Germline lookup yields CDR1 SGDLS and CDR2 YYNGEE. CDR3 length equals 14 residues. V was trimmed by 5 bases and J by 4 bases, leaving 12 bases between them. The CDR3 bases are TGTGCCAGCAGTCCCTGGAAGGGTAATGAAAAACTGTTTTTT. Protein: CASSPWKGNEKLFF.

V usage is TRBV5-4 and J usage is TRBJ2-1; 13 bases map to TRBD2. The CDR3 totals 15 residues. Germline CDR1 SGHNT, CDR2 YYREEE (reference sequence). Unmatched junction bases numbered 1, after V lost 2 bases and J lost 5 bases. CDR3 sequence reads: CASSLGLAGDNEQFF. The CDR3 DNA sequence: TGTGCCAGCAGCTTAGGACTAGCGGGAGACAATGAGCAGTTCTTC.

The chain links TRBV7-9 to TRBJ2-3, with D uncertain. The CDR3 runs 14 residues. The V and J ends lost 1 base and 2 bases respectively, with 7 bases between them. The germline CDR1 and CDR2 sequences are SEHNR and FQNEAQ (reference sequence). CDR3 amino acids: CASSLETHTDTQYF. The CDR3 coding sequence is TGTGCCAGCAGCTTAGAAACGCACACAGATACGCAGTATTTT.

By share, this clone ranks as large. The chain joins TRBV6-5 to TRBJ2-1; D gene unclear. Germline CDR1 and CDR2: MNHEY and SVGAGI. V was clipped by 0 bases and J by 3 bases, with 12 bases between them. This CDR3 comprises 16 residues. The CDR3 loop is CASSYSPRTVYNEQFF. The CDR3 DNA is TGTGCCAGCAGTTACTCCCCCAGGACGGTCTACAATGAGCAGTTCTTC.

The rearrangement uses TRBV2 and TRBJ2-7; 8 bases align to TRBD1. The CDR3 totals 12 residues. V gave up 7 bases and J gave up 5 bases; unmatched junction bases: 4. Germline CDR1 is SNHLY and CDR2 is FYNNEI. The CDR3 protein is CASNGQGDEQYF. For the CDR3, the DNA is TGTGCCAGCAACGGACAGGGCGACGAGCAGTACTTC. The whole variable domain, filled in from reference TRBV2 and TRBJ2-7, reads EPEVTQTPSHQVTQMGQEVILRCVPISNHLYFYWYRQILGQKVEFLVSFYNNEISEKSEIFDDQFSVERPDGSNFTLKIRSTKLEDSAMYFCASNGQGDEQYFGPGTRLTVT.

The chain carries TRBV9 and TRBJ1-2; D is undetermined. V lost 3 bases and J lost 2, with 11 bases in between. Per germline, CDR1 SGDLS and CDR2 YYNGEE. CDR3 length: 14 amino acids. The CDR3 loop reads CASSGTGSNYGYTF. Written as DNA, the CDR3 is TGTGCCAGCAGCGGTACCGGGTCCAACTATGGCTACACCTTC.

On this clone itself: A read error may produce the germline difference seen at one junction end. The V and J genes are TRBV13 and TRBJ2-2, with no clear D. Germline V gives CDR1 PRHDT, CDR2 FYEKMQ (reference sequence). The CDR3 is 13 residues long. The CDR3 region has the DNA TGTGCCGGCAGCTTAGAGCGCGGCGGGGAGCTGTTTTTT. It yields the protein CAGSLERGGELFF.

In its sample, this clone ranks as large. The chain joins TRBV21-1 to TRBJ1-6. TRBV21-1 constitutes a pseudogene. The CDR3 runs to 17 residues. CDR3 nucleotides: TGTGCCAGCAGAAGACGGTCTTGGGGCTCCTATAATTCACCCCTCCACTTT. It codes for CASRRRSWGSYNSPLHF.

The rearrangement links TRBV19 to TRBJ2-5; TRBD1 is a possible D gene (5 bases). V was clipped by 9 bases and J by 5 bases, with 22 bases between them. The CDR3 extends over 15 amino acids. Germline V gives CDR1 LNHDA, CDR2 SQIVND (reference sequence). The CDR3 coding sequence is TGTGCCAGCACCGTGGGTCGGACGGCAGGGGAGACCCAGTACTTC. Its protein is CASTVGRTAGETQYF.